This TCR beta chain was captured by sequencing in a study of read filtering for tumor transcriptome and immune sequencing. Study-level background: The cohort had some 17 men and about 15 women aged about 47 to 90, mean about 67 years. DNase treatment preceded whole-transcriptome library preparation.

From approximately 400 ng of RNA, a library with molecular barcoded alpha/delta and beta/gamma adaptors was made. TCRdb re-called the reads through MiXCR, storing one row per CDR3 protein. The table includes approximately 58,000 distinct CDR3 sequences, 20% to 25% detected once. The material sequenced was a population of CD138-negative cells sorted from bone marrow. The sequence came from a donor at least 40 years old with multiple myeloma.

The CDR3 nucleotides read TGTGCCAGCAGCTACCGACAGGGCGGTGAGACCCAGTACTTC. Translating gives CASSYRQGGETQYF. J is TRBJ2-5 and V is TRBV2; TRBD1 matches at 7 bases. CDR1 is SNHLY and CDR2 is FYNNEI in the germline V gene. Germline trimming cut 6 bases from V and 5 bases from J; bases unmatched to any gene: 9. The CDR3 sequence is 14 residues long.